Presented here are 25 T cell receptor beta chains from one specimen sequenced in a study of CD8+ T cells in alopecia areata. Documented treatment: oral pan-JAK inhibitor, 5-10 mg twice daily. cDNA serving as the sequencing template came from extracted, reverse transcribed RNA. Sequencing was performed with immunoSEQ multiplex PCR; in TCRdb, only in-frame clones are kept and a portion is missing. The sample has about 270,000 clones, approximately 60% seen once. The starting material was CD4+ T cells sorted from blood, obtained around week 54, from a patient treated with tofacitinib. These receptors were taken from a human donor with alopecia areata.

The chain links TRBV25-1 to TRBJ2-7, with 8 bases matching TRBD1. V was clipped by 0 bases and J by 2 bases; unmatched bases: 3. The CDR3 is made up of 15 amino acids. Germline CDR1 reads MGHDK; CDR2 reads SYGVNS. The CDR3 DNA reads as TGTGCCAGCAGTGAATACAGGACAGGGCCCTACGAGCAGTACTTC. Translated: CASSEYRTGPYEQYF.

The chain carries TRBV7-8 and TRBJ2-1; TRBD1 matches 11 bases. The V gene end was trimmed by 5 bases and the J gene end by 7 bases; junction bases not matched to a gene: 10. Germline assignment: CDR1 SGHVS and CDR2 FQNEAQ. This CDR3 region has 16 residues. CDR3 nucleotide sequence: TGTGCCAGCAGCCTTGTGGGACAGGGGGTGACGAATGAGCAGTTCTTC. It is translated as CASSLVGQGVTNEQFF.

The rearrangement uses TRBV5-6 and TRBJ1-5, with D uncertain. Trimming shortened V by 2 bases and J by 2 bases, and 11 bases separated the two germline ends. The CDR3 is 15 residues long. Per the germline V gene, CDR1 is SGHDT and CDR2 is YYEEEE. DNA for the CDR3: TGTGCCAGCAGCTTATCTCTGGGAGGCAATCAGCCCCAGCATTTT. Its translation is CASSLSLGGNQPQHF.

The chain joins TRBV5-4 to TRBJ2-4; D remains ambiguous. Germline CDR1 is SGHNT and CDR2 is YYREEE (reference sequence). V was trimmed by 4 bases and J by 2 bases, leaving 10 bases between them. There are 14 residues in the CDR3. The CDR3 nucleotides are TGTGCCAGCAGCGAAGCAGGAACCAAAAACATTCAGTACTTC. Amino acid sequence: CASSEAGTKNIQYF.

CDR3 nucleotides: TGCGCCAGCAGCACCAGGGGGGAAGAGACCCAGTACTTC. It encodes CASSTRGEETQYF. V is TRBV5-1 and J is TRBJ2-5, with D possibly TRBD1 on 7 matching bases. This CDR3 region has 13 residues. Trimming cost V 4 bases and J 3 bases, with 10 bases left between them. Germline V CDR1 and CDR2: SGHRS, YFSETQ.

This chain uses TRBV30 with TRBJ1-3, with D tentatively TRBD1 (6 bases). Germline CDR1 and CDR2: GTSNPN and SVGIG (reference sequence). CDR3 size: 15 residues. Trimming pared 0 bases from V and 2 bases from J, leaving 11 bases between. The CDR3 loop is CAWSVGGEAGNTIYF. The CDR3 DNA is TGTGCCTGGAGTGTAGGGGGGGAAGCTGGAAACACCATATATTTT.

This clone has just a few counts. CDR3 in amino acids: CASSPRAGSGNTIYF. The CDR3 nucleotides read TGTGCCAGCAGCCCCAGAGCAGGGTCTGGAAACACCATATATTTT. V is TRBV7-6 and J is TRBJ1-3; perhaps TRBD1 as D (5 bases). V was shortened by 5 bases and J by 1 base, with 12 bases between the two germline ends. CDR1 is SGHVS and CDR2 is FNYEAQ in the germline V gene. The CDR3 is made up of 15 amino acids.

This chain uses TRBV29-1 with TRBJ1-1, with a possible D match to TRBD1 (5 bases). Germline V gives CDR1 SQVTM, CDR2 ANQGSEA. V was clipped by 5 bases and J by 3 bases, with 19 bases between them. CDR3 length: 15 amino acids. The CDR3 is CSVRGGVGSDTEAFF. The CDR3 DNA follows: TGCAGCGTTCGGGGCGGGGTTGGATCGGACACTGAAGCTTTCTTT.

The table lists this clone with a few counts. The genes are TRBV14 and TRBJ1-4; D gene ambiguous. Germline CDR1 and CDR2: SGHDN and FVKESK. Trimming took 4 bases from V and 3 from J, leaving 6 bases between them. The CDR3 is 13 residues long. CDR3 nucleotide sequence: TGTGCCAGCAGCCGAGGACCTAATGAAAAACTGTTTTTT. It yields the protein CASSRGPNEKLFF.

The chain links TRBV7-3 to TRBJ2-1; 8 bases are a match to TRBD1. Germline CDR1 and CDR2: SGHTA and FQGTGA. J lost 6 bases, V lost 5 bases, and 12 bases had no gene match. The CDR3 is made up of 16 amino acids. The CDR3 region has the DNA TGTGCCAGCAGCCGAGGGGGGACAGGTCGGCTCAATGAGCAGTTCTTC. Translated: CASSRGGTGRLNEQFF.

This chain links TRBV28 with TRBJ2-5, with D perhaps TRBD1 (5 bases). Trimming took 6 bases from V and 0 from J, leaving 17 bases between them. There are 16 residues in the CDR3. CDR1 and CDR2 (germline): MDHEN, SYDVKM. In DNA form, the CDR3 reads TGTGCCAGCAGACCCCCCGAGTACAGGTACCAAGAGACCCAGTACTTC. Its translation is CASRPPEYRYQETQYF. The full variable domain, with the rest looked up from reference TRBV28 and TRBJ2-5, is DVKVTQSSRYLVKRTGEKVFLECVQDMDHENMFWYRQDPGLGLRLIYFSYDVKMKEKGDIPEGYSVSREKKERFSLILESASTNQTSMYLCASRPPEYRYQETQYFGPGTRLLVL.

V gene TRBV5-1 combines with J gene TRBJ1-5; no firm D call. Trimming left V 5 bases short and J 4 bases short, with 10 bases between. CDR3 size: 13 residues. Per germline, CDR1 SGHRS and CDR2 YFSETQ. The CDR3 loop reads CASRVADNQPQHF. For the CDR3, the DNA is TGCGCCAGCAGGGTAGCGGATAATCAGCCCCAGCATTTT. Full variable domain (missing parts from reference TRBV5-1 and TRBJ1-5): KAGVTQTPRYLIKTRGQQVTLSCSPISGHRSVSWYQQTPGQGLQFLFEYFSETQRNKGNFPGRFSGRQFSNSRSEMNVSTLELGDSALYLCASRVADNQPQHFGDGTRLSIL.

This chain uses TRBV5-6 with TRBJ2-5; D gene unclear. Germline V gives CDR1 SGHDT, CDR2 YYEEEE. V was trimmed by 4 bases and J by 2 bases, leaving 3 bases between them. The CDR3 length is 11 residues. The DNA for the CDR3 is TGTGCCAGCAGCCGACAAGAGACCCAGTACTTC. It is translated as CASSRQETQYF.

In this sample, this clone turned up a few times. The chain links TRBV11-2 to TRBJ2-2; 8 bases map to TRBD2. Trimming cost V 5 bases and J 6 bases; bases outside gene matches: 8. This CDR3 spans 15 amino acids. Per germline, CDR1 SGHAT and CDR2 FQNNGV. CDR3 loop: CASSLSGAAPGELFF. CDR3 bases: TGTGCCAGCAGCCTTAGCGGGGCGGCGCCCGGGGAGCTGTTTTTT. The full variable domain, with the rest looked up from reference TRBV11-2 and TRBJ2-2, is EAGVAQSPRYKIIEKRQSVAFWCNPISGHATLYWYQQILGQGPKLLIQFQNNGVVDDSQLPKDRFSAERLKGVDSTLKIQPAKLEDSAVYLCASSLSGAAPGELFFGEGSRLTVL.

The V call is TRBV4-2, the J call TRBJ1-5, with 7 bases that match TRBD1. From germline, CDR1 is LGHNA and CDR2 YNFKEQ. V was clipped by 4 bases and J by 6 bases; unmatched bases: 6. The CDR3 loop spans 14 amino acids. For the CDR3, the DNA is TGTGCCAGCAGCCGAGACAGGGACGGTCAGCCCCAGCATTTT. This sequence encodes CASSRDRDGQPQHF.

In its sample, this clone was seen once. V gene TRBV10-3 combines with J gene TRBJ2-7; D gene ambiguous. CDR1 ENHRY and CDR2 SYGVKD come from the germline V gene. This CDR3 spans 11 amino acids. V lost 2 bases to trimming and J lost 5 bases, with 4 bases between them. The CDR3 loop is CAISERHEQYF. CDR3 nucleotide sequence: TGTGCCATCAGTGAGAGACACGAGCAGTACTTC.

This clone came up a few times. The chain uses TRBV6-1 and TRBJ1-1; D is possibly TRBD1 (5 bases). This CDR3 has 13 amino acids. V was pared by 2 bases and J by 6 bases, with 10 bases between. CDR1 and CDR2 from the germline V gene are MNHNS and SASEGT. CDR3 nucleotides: TGTGCCAGCAGTGAATTCCAGGGTTCTGAAGCTTTCTTT. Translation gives CASSEFQGSEAFF.

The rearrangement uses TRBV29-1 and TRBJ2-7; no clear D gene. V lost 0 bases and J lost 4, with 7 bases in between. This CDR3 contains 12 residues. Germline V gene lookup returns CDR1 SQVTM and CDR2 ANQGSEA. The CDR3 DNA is TGCAGCGTTGAAGATAGGCGGTACGAGCAGTACTTC. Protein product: CSVEDRRYEQYF.

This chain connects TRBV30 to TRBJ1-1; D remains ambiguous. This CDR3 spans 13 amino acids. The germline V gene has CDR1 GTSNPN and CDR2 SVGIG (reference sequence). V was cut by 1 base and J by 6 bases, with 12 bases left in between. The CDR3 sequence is CAWSALAAAEAFF. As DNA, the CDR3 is TGTGCCTGGAGTGCTTTGGCGGCGGCTGAAGCTTTCTTT. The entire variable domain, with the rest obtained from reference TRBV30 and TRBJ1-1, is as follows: SQTIHQWPATLVQPVGSPLSLECTVEGTSNPNLYWYRQAAGRGLQLLFYSVGIGQISSEVPQNLSASRPQDRQFILSSKKLLLSDSGFYLCAWSALAAAEAFFGQGTRLTVV.

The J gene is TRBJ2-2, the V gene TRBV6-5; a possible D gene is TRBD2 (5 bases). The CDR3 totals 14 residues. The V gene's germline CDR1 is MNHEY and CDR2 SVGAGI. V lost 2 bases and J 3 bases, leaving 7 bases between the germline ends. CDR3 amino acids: CASSYPDYTGELFF. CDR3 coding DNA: TGTGCCAGCAGTTACCCGGACTACACCGGGGAGCTGTTTTTT.

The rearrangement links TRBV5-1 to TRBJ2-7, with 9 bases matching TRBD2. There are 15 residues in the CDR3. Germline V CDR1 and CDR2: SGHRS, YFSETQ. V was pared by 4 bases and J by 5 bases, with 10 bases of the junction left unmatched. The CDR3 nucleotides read TGCGCCAGCAGCCCCGGACTAGCGAGTCCTAACGAGCAGTACTTC. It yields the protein CASSPGLASPNEQYF.

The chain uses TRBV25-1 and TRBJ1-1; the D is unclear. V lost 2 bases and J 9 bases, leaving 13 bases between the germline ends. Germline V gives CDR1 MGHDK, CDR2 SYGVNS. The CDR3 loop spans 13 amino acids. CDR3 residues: CASSETLSVQAFF. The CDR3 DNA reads TGTGCCAGCAGTGAAACATTGTCCGTCCAAGCTTTCTTT.

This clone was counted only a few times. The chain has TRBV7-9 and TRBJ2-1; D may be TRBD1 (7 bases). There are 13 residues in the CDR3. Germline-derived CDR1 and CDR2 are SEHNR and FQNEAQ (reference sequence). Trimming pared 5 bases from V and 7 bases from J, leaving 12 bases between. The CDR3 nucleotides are TGTGCCAGCAGCCCGACAGGGAGGAATGAGCAGTTCTTC. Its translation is CASSPTGRNEQFF.

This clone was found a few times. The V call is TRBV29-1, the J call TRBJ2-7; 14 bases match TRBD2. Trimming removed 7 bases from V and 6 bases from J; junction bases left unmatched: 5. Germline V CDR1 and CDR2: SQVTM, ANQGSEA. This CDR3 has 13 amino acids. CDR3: CSAGTSGGREQYF. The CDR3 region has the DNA TGCAGCGCCGGGACTAGCGGGGGACGCGAGCAGTACTTC.

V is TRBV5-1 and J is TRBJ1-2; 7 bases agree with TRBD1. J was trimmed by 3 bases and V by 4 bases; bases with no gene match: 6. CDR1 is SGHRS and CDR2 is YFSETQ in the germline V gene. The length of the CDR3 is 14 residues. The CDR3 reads CASSGRGPYYGYTF. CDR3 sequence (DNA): TGCGCCAGCAGCGGAAGGGGGCCCTACTATGGCTACACCTTC.